Sequencing of this T cell receptor beta chain was carried out in a study of blood T cell repertoires in COVID-19 (dated by TCRdb to 2018 to 2020). Notes on the research overall: Samples covering the acute and convalescent phases of COVID-19 were provided by collaborators in the United States, Italy and Spain. The material from the prospective study consisted of cDNA or gDNA derived from T cells, B-cell-depleted T cells, or PBMCs. Subjects who had been exposed to COVID-19, were actively infected with it, or had recovered from it provided the deeply sampled blood TCRbeta repertoires that made up the dataset. The repertoires were released in a freely available public database meant as a resource for research on the immune response to SARS-CoV-2. Samples came from the ongoing ImmuneRACE study (first 160 participants) plus 1,254 subjects from 6 global collaborators. Sample metadata almost always included a de-identified subject ID, COVID-19 status, age in years and sex. Where HLA class I and class II types were available, the types were taken from metadata supplied by the sample provider, not from assay-based typing.

From the cysteine through the phenylalanine, the CDR3 covers 13 amino acids. Only the CDR3 part of the read is kept: 39 bases, read in frame from the first base. V and J are truncated by 3 bases and 8 bases respectively, leaving an intervening sequence of 13 bases. Broad study findings and their caveats: The amount of clinical and demographic metadata varied by source and participant and was provided uncurated.

A remark on this clone: Its cognate antigen has yet to be identified. No base qualities exist here, and no much larger clone lies one base off it.

TCRbeta CDR3 regions were amplified from genomic DNA using the immunoSEQ Assay, a bias-controlled multiplex PCR. In the authors' own workflow: The number of nucleated cells in each sample was estimated from the amplification of reference gene primers within the assay. To quantify the absolute abundance of each unique TCRbeta CDR3 rearrangement, sequence reads were collapsed and filtered. Productive Simpson clonality was computed per sample as the square root of Simpson's diversity index over productive rearrangements. TCRdb's version of the immuneACCESS table is confined to in-frame rearrangements and falls short of the full clone set. An unresolved V gene accounts for under half of the shortfall where checked; the remainder is of unknown origin. V and J calls and clone size follow that table, whereas D and trimming were derived from the DNA. The sample has approximately 260,000 clones on record, approximately 90% of them singletons. The ten top clones hold 1.9% of the sample.

Enrolling through a virtual design, the prospective study's participants ranged in age from roughly 18 to 95 years and lived across about two dozen United States geographic areas. In the prospective study, cohorts were assigned on the basis of participant-reported clinical history obtained from a screening survey and a study questionnaire. Recovered participants in ImmuneRACE Cohort 3 were defined by two consecutive negative NP/OP PCR tests, clearance by a healthcare professional, or resolution of symptoms. In the prospective study, mobile phlebotomists collected whole blood, serum and a nasopharyngeal or oropharyngeal swab from each participant. Additional blood draws and questionnaires over a roughly two-month period could optionally be provided by prospective study participants. Prospective study blood samples were shipped either frozen or at room temperature before DNA extraction.

The rearrangement combines TRBV12-3 or TRBV12-4 with TRBJ1-1; the D gene is not confidently resolved. The source material was PBMCs or T cells enriched from blood (not recorded which). The sequence was obtained from a woman aged 18-30 years who had recovered from COVID-19. This receptor has the CDR3 CASSFSEGGEAFF. The bases read TGTGCCAGCAGTTTTTCGGAGGGAGGGGAAGCTTTCTTT.